The source of this T cell receptor (beta chain) is a study of blood T cell repertoires in COVID-19. Across the whole study: Researchers got acute and convalescent COVID-19 samples from the United States, Italy and Spain. From T cells, B-cell-depleted T cells, or PBMCs came the material, which was cDNA or gDNA.

CDR1 SNHLY and CDR2 FYNNEI come from the germline V gene. The CDR3 runs 16 residues. With 1 base clipped from V and 1 base from J, the junction kept 5 bases outside the gene matches. Authors' methods: Reference gene primer amplification gave estimated nucleated cell counts. Libraries were prepared by immunoSEQ multiplex PCR; TCRdb keeps only in-frame clonotypes and omits some of them. The DNA was the basis for D and trimming; V, J and clone size are from that table. Found here are approximately 28,000 clones, less than 80% of them singletons; the top ten hold approximately 21%. The gene calls are TRBV2 and TRBJ2-3; TRBD2 aligns across 7 bases. The origin of this receptor is a boy aged 2 to 10 with active or convalescent COVID-19. What was sequenced was peripheral blood. This CDR3 is CASSEGGSRRTDTQYF. CDR3 DNA: TGTGCCAGCAGTGAAGGCGGGAGTAGACGCACAGATACGCAGTATTTT.